What follows are 30 T cell receptor beta chains derived from one specimen sequenced in a study of blood T cell repertoires in COVID-19. Libraries were prepared by immunoSEQ multiplex PCR; TCRdb keeps only in-frame clonotypes and omits some of them. The repertoire has approximately 80,000 clones, 88% of them found once; the top ten carry 7% to 10%. Sequencing was carried out using peripheral blood. The source of these receptors is a human donor in a cohort sampled during active COVID-19.

This clone appeared once. V is TRBV19 and J is TRBJ1-1, with D uncertain. This CDR3 has 12 residues. Germline assignment: CDR1 LNHDA and CDR2 SQIVND (reference sequence). V gave up 8 bases and J gave up 7 bases, with 14 bases separating them. The chain's CDR3 is CASQPQAGEAFF. The CDR3 DNA follows: TGTGCCAGTCAACCCCAAGCTGGTGAAGCTTTCTTT.

This chain uses TRBV5-6 with TRBJ2-1; 9 bases map to TRBD2. The ends lost 1 base at V and 2 bases at J; junction bases unmatched: 1. Germline values: CDR1 SGHDT, CDR2 YYEEEE. CDR3 length equals 15 residues. The CDR3 nucleotides are TGTGCCAGCAGCTTGCCTAGCGGGACCTACAATGAGCAGTTCTTC. As protein: CASSLPSGTYNEQFF.

This chain links TRBV18 with TRBJ1-5, with D maybe TRBD1 (5 bases). Trimming removed 3 bases from V and 0 bases from J, with 9 bases in between. The CDR3 is 15 amino acids. Germline V gene data show CDR1 as KGHSH and CDR2 as LQKENI. CDR3 in DNA: TGTGCCAGCTCACCCCGGGGGGATAGCAATCAGCCCCAGCATTTT. Protein: CASSPRGDSNQPQHF.

V and J are TRBV7-2 and TRBJ2-3; D call uncertain. CDR1 is SGHTA, CDR2 FQGNSA, per germline. Between the trimmed V and J ends, which lost 5 bases and 3 bases, there was a span of 15 bases. The CDR3 has 15 amino acids. The CDR3 nucleotides read TGTGCCAGCAGCCTAAGACATCCTGGAACAGATACGCAGTATTTT. Its protein is CASSLRHPGTDTQYF.

V gene TRBV15 combines with J gene TRBJ2-7, with D perhaps matching TRBD2 (6 bases). The CDR3 runs to 16 residues. Trimming shortened V by 2 bases and J by 3 bases, and 17 bases separated the two germline ends. The V gene's germline CDR1 is LNHNV and CDR2 YYDKDF (reference sequence). The CDR3 coding sequence is TGTGCCACCAGCAGACCTGAGGAGGGTGTGGGCTACGAGCAGTACTTC. It is translated as CATSRPEEGVGYEQYF. The whole variable domain, remainder taken from reference TRBV15 and TRBJ2-7, is DAMVIQNPRYQVTQFGKPVTLSCSQTLNHNVMYWYQQKSSQAPKLLFHYYDKDFNNEADTPDNFQSRRPNTSFCFLDIRSPGLGDTAMYLCATSRPEEGVGYEQYFGPGTRLTVT.

V gene TRBV3-1 (or the pseudogene TRBV3-2) combines with J gene TRBJ2-2; 8 bases fit TRBD1. Germline values: CDR1 LGHDT, CDR2 YNNKEL (reference sequence). V shed 3 bases and J 7 bases; nucleotides not matched to a gene: 7. The CDR3 is made up of 15 amino acids. The CDR3 DNA is TGTGCCAGCAGCCACGGGGACAGGAGGTACGGGGAGCTGTTTTTT. As protein: CASSHGDRRYGELFF.

The chain uses TRBV11-1 and TRBJ2-3, with TRBD2 identical over 9 bases. CDR1 is SGHAT and CDR2 is FQDESV in the germline V gene (reference sequence). The V segment lost 8 bases and the J segment 2 bases; nucleotides outside the gene matches: 8. The CDR3 covers 15 residues. The chain's CDR3 is CASGQAGGFTDTQYF. The CDR3 DNA reads as TGTGCCAGCGGGCAAGCGGGAGGTTTCACAGATACGCAGTATTTT.

This sequence joins TRBV27 and TRBJ2-3; 14 bases map to TRBD2. The CDR3 is made up of 17 amino acids. V lost 6 bases to trimming and J lost 3 bases; unmatched junction nucleotides: 8. Looked up from germline, CDR1 is MNHEY and CDR2 is SMNVEV (reference sequence). The DNA of the CDR3 is TGTGCCAGCAGCAGCCCCGGGACTAGCGGGAGAACAGATACGCAGTATTTT. This translates into CASSSPGTSGRTDTQYF.

The chain links TRBV7-8 to TRBJ2-3, with 14 bases fitting TRBD2. Germline V gives CDR1 SGHVS, CDR2 FQNEAQ. J was trimmed by 4 bases and V by 6 bases; bases with no gene match: 15. The CDR3 is made up of 19 amino acids. CDR3 sequence: CASSLLMTSGGVRADTQYF. CDR3 nucleotides: TGTGCCAGCAGTCTACTCATGACTAGCGGGGGGGTAAGGGCAGATACGCAGTATTTT.

This rearrangement joins TRBV7-9 to TRBJ2-1; perhaps TRBD1 as D (7 bases). The ends were cut back, 7 bases at V and 7 bases at J, with 17 bases in the middle. Germline CDR1 and CDR2: SEHNR and FQNEAQ (reference sequence). There are 14 residues in the CDR3. CDR3 in amino acids: CASTQGDFTNEQFF. In nucleotides, the CDR3 is TGTGCCAGCACCCAGGGGGACTTTACAAATGAGCAGTTCTTC.

The chain carries TRBV19 and TRBJ1-2; D gene ambiguous. The CDR3 runs 13 residues. Trimming stripped 4 bases from V and 2 bases from J, with 8 bases between. Germline CDR1 and CDR2: LNHDA and SQIVND (reference sequence). CDR3 residues: CASSNRLNYGYTF. The DNA for the CDR3 is TGTGCCAGTAGTAACCGACTCAACTATGGCTACACCTTC.

V and J are TRBV29-1 and TRBJ1-1; 8 bases fit TRBD1. Germline V gives CDR1 SQVTM, CDR2 ANQGSEA. The CDR3 is 14 residues long. Germline trimming cut 4 bases from V and 6 bases from J; bases unmatched to any gene: 10. The CDR3, as DNA: TGCAGCGTTGGAATAGGACAGGGCAAAGCTGAAGCTTTCTTT. Translating gives CSVGIGQGKAEAFF.

The chain couples TRBV6-4 to TRBJ1-3; the D is unclear. CDR3 length: 14 residues. Germline CDR1 is MRHNA and CDR2 is SNTAGT. V dropped 5 bases and J dropped 5 bases, with 13 bases sitting between them. CDR3 coding DNA: TGTGCCAGCAGTCCGGGGATCGGTAGAAACACCATATATTTT. As protein: CASSPGIGRNTIYF.

J is TRBJ2-7 and V is TRBV5-4; TRBD2 agrees at 9 bases. This CDR3 has 16 amino acids. CDR1 and CDR2 (germline): SGHNT, YYREEE (reference sequence). V lost 4 bases to trimming and J lost 1 base; unmatched junction nucleotides: 9. The CDR3 here is CASSTSTSGYSYEQYF. The DNA of the CDR3 is TGTGCCAGCAGCACATCGACTAGCGGTTATTCCTACGAGCAGTACTTC.

This clone was recorded once. The genes are TRBV11-2 and TRBJ2-5; D is unclear. The CDR3 extends over 15 amino acids. V lost 4 bases and J lost 5, with 17 bases in between. CDR1 and CDR2 from the germline V gene are SGHAT and FQNNGV. DNA for the CDR3: TGTGCCAGCAGCTCTCACTCAGCGATCGGGGAGACCCAGTACTTC. Its protein is CASSSHSAIGETQYF.

This clone was detected once. This sequence joins TRBV30 and TRBJ1-1, with a weak D call TRBD1 (5 bases). V was pared by 4 bases and J by 5 bases, with 20 bases between. Per the germline V gene, CDR1 is GTSNPN and CDR2 is SVGIG (reference sequence). The CDR3 length is 15 residues. DNA of the CDR3: TGTGCCTGGATATCGGTCGGGTCGGGGGGAACTGAAGCTTTCTTT. Amino acids: CAWISVGSGGTEAFF. Variable domain in full (rest from reference TRBV30 and TRBJ1-1): SQTIHQWPATLVQPVGSPLSLECTVEGTSNPNLYWYRQAAGRGLQLLFYSVGIGQISSEVPQNLSASRPQDRQFILSSKKLLLSDSGFYLCAWISVGSGGTEAFFGQGTRLTVV.

V and J are TRBV11-3 and TRBJ2-2; D is possibly TRBD2 (6 bases). The CDR3 runs to 14 residues. The germline V gene encodes CDR1 SGHNT and CDR2 YENEEA. V gave up 3 bases and J gave up 7 bases, with 12 bases separating them. CDR3 bases: TGTGCCAGCAGCTTCGCCCGGAGGGACGGGGAGCTGTTTTTT. Its translation: CASSFARRDGELFF.

The genes are TRBV25-1 and TRBJ2-5; TRBD2 matches at 11 bases. Germline CDR1 and CDR2: MGHDK and SYGVNS. CDR3 length: 16 amino acids. Losses at the gene ends were 6 bases for V and 2 bases for J; bases not matched to a gene: 8. CDR3: CASRLAGVEGQETQYF. CDR3 nucleotide sequence: TGTGCCAGCAGACTAGCGGGGGTTGAGGGGCAAGAGACCCAGTACTTC.

The count of this clone is one. The chain recombines TRBV5-4 with TRBJ1-2; weak D call: TRBD1 (6 bases). V gave up 0 bases and J gave up 1 base, with 13 bases separating them. The germline V gene has CDR1 SGHNT and CDR2 YYREEE (reference sequence). This CDR3 comprises 16 residues. DNA of the CDR3: TGTGCCAGCAGCTTGGGCGGGGGGGCCCTTAACTATGGCTACACCTTC. Translated, it gives CASSLGGGALNYGYTF.

This chain uses TRBV12-5 with TRBJ2-3, with 8 bases matching TRBD2. V lost 3 bases and J lost 3; bases outside the gene matches: 5. CDR1 LGHNT and CDR2 FRNRAP come from the germline V gene. The CDR3 runs to 15 residues. The CDR3 coding sequence is TGTGCTAGTGGTTTTTCGGCGGGGGGAACAGATACGCAGTATTTT. It yields the protein CASGFSAGGTDTQYF. The whole variable domain, remainder taken from reference TRBV12-5 and TRBJ2-3, is DARVTQTPRHKVTEMGQEVTMRCQPILGHNTVFWYRQTMMQGLELLAYFRNRAPLDDSGMPKDRFSAEMPDATLATLKIQPSEPRDSAVYFCASGFSAGGTDTQYFGPGTRLTVL.

The rearrangement links TRBV4-1 to TRBJ1-5; 7 nucleotides align to TRBD1. Germline V gives CDR1 MGHRA, CDR2 YSYEKL. V was clipped by 2 bases and J by 9 bases; unmatched bases: 7. The CDR3 contains 14 residues. CDR3 loop: CASSQRQGLGPQHF. The DNA for the CDR3 is TGCGCCAGCAGCCAAAGACAGGGTTTAGGGCCCCAGCATTTT.

The chain has TRBV15 and TRBJ1-4, with TRBD1 matching over 8 bases. The CDR3 sequence is 13 residues long. Germline V CDR1 and CDR2: LNHNV, YYDKDF (reference sequence). V lost 1 base, J lost 15 bases, and 7 bases stayed unmatched. The DNA of the CDR3 is TGTGCCACCAGCAGAGGAGTGACAGGGGTTATGTTTTTT. Amino acid sequence: CATSRGVTGVMFF.

This clone was observed once. The rearrangement joins TRBV10-3 to TRBJ1-4, with TRBD1 matching over 8 bases. Germline CDR1 is ENHRY and CDR2 is SYGVKD. V was pared by 10 bases and J by 5 bases, with 6 bases of the junction left unmatched. The CDR3 length is 13 residues. CDR3 sequence: CATQGQANEKLFF. CDR3 coding DNA: TGTGCCACCCAGGGACAGGCGAATGAAAAACTGTTTTTT.

V usage is TRBV12-3 or TRBV12-4 and J usage is TRBJ1-3; D may be TRBD1 (5 bases). This CDR3 comprises 13 residues. The V gene lost 2 bases and the J gene lost 4 bases, with 6 bases spanning the gap. CDR3 DNA sequence: TGTGCCAGCAGTTTAAAGGGGGGAAACACCATATATTTT. This codes for CASSLKGGNTIYF.

The chain has TRBV5-4 and TRBJ2-3, with 16 positions matching TRBD2. CDR1 and CDR2 from the germline V gene are SGHNT and YYREEE (reference sequence). Trimming cost V 4 bases and J 2 bases; bases outside gene matches: 4. CDR3 length equals 17 residues. The CDR3: CASSLGTSGRDTDTQYF. CDR3 nucleotide sequence: TGTGCCAGCAGCCTCGGGACTAGCGGGAGGGACACAGATACGCAGTATTTT. The complete variable domain, with remaining parts taken from reference TRBV5-4 and TRBJ2-3, reads ETGVTQSPTHLIKTRGQQVTLRCSSQSGHNTVSWYQQALGQGPQFIFQYYREEENGRGNFPPRFSGLQFPNYSSELNVNALELDDSALYLCASSLGTSGRDTDTQYFGPGTRLTVL.

Only one count was recorded for this clone. J is TRBJ2-1 and V is TRBV30, with 9 positions matching TRBD1. Germline assignment: CDR1 GTSNPN and CDR2 SVGIG (reference sequence). With 1 base clipped from V and 5 bases from J, the junction kept 9 bases outside the gene matches. CDR3 length: 16 residues. Here the CDR3 reads CAWSAGTGKGHNEQFF. As DNA, the CDR3 is TGTGCCTGGAGTGCAGGGACAGGGAAAGGTCACAATGAGCAGTTCTTC.

This clone was detected once. The chain uses TRBV19 and TRBJ1-1; TRBD1 agrees at 8 bases. V lost 6 bases, J lost 8 bases, and 5 bases stayed unmatched. Looked up from germline, CDR1 is LNHDA and CDR2 is SQIVND (reference sequence). The CDR3 is 12 residues long. CDR3 in DNA: TGTGCCAGTAGCCTCGGACAGGGAGAAGCTTTCTTT. Encoded protein: CASSLGQGEAFF.

This clone was counted a single time. This sequence joins TRBV6-4 and TRBJ2-3; 8 nucleotides line up with TRBD2. V was clipped by 3 bases and J by 6 bases; unmatched bases: 20. This CDR3 contains 19 residues. Looked up from germline, CDR1 is MRHNA and CDR2 is SNTAGT. CDR3: CASSEPVEGGGGPADTQYF. The DNA for the CDR3 is TGTGCCAGCAGTGAACCCGTCGAGGGAGGCGGGGGGCCCGCCGATACGCAGTATTTT.

This clone has only a few counts. The chain recombines TRBV2 with TRBJ2-7; 12 nucleotides agree with TRBD1. V trimming: 7 bases; J trimming: 7 bases; junction bases outside the gene matches: 11. The germline V gene encodes CDR1 SNHLY and CDR2 FYNNEI. The CDR3 consists of 15 residues. CDR3 sequence reads: CASMSGGQGALEQYF. In DNA, the CDR3 is TGTGCCAGCATGTCAGGGGGACAGGGGGCGCTTGAGCAGTACTTC.

This chain joins TRBV2 and TRBJ2-2; TRBD2 is a possible D gene (5 bases). Trimming removed 2 bases at V and 0 bases at J, with 10 bases between. This CDR3 is built from 16 residues. Germline CDR1 reads SNHLY; CDR2 reads FYNNEI. The CDR3 spells CASSELDGANTGELFF. In nucleotides, the CDR3 is TGTGCCAGCAGTGAATTGGACGGGGCGAACACCGGGGAGCTGTTTTTT.